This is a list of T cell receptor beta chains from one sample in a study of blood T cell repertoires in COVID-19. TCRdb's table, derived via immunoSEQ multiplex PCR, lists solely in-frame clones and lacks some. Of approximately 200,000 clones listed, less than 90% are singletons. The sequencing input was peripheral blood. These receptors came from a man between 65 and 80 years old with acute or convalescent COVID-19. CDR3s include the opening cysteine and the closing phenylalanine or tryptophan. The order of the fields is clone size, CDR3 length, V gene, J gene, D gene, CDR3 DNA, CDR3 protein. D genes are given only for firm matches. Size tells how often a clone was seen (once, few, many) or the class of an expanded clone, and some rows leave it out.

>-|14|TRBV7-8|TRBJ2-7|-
TGTGCCAGCAGCTTACGTGGGATCGGGGGTGGGCAGTACTTC
CASSLRGIGGGQYF
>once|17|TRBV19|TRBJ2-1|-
TGTGCCAGTAGTATCGGTAAGACAGTTGGGTACGGCAATGAGCAGTTCTTC
CASSIGKTVGYGNEQFF
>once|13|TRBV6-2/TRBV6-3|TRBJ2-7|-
TGTGCCAGCAGTCTCCCTAGAACCTACGAGCAGTACTTC
CASSLPRTYEQYF
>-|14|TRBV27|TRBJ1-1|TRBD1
TGTGCCAGCAGTTGGACAGGCCGGGGCACTGAAGCTTTCTTT
CASSWTGRGTEAFF
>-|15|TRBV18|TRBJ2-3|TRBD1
TGTGCCAGCTCACCACAGGGGGCAAGCACAGATACGCAGTATTTT
CASSPQGASTDTQYF
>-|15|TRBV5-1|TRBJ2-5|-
TGCGCCAGCAGCGGGGGGCTACAGGGGAGAGAGACCCAGTACTTC
CASSGGLQGRETQYF
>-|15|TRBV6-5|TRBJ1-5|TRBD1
TGTGCCAGCAGCCCAGAGACAGGGCGCAATCAGCCCCAGCATTTT
CASSPETGRNQPQHF
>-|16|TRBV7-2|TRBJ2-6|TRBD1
TGTGCCAGCAGCCCCGACAGGGTCTCTGGGGCCAACGTCCTGACTTTC
CASSPDRVSGANVLTF
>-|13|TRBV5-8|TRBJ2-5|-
TGTGCCAGCAGCTTGCGTAACCAAGAGACCCAGTACTTC
CASSLRNQETQYF
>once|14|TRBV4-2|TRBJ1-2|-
TGTGCCAGCAGCCACTGGGACAATAACTATGGCTACACCTTC
CASSHWDNNYGYTF
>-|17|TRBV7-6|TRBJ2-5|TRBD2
TGTGCCAGCAGCTCACACTCTCGACTAGCGGGAGCAGAGACCCAGTACTTC
CASSSHSRLAGAETQYF
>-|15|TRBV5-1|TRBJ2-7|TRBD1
TGCGCCAGCAGCTTCCGGGACAGGGGGTCCTACGAGCAGTACTTC
CASSFRDRGSYEQYF
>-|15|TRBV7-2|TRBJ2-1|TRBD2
TGTGCCAGCAGCTTAGGAGGCGGGGGGTACAATGAGCAGTTCTTC
CASSLGGGGYNEQFF
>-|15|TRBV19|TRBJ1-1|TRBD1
TGTGCCAGTAGTGTGGACAGGGGGAAGAACACTGAAGCTTTCTTT
CASSVDRGKNTEAFF
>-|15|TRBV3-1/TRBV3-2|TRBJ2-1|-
TGTGCCAGCAGCCTTAGCGTTTTCGGGGACAATGAGCAGTTCTTC
CASSLSVFGDNEQFF
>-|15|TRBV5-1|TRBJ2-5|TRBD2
TGCGCCAGCAGCTTCCTTACTAGCGACCAAGAGACCCAGTACTTC
CASSFLTSDQETQYF
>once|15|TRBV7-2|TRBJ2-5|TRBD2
TGTGCCAGCAGCGCCCGGACTAGCGGGAGTGAGACCCAGTACTTC
CASSARTSGSETQYF
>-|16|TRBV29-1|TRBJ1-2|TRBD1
TGCAGCGTTGATTTCACCGGGACAGGCGGGGGATATGGCTACACCTTC
CSVDFTGTGGGYGYTF
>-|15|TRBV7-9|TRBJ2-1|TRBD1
TGTGCCAGCAGCCTCCGGGACAGGGGGTACAATGAGCAGTTCTTC
CASSLRDRGYNEQFF
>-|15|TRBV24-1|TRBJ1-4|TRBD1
TGTGCCACCAGTGATCCCACAGGGGACGGGGAAAAACTGTTTTTT
CATSDPTGDGEKLFF
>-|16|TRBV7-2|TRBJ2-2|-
TGTGCCAGCAGCTTGGGTGGGACAATAATCACCGGGGAGCTGTTTTTT
CASSLGGTIITGELFF
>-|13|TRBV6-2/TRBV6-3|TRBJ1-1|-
TGTGCCAGCAGTTCACAGGACAGCACTGAAGCTTTCTTT
CASSSQDSTEAFF
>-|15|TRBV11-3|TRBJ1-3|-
TGTGCCAGCAGCTTAGAACGGGACACTGGAAACACCATATATTTT
CASSLERDTGNTIYF
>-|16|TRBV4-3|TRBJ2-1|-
TGCGCCAGCAGCCAGCGGGCCGGGCGGGTATCCAATGAGCAGTTCTTC
CASSQRAGRVSNEQFF
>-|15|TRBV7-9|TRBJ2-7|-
TGTGCCAGCAGCGACGCTGCGGAGGGTTCCTACGAGCAGTACTTC
CASSDAAEGSYEQYF
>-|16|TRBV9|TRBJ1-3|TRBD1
TGTGCCAGCAGCGGACAGGGCTGCCTCTCTGGAAACACCATATATTTT
CASSGQGCLSGNTIYF
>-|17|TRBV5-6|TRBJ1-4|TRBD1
TGTGCCAGCAGCCTATACAGGGGGAGGGCAACTAATGAAAAACTGTTTTTT
CASSLYRGRATNEKLFF
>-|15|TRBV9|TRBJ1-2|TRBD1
TGTGCCAGCAGCGTTACCAGACAGGGGGCTGGAGGCTACACCTTC
CASSVTRQGAGGYTF
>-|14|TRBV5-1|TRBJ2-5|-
TGCGCCAGCAGCTTGAACTATCGGGGGGAGACCCAGTACTTC
CASSLNYRGETQYF
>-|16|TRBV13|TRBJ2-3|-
TGTGCCAGCAGCTCCCCCCCTGTCGGGAGCACAGATACGCAGTATTTT
CASSSPPVGSTDTQYF
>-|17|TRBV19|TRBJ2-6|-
TGTGCCAGTAGTATTTATCCAGAAGTCTCTGGGGCCAACGTCCTGACTTTC
CASSIYPEVSGANVLTF
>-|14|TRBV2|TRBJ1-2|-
TGTGCCAGCAGTGAAGACCGCCTCAGCGCCGTACTCACCTTC
CASSEDRLSAVLTF
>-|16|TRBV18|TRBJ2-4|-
TGTGCCAGCTCACTCGTATCCCAGGGGCCCAAAAACATTCAGTACTTC
CASSLVSQGPKNIQYF
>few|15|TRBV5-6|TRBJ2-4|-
TGTGCCAGCAGCGACTATGCCGGGAAGAGCGGCATTCAGTACTTC
CASSDYAGKSGIQYF
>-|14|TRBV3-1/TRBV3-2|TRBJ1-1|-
TGTGCCAGCAGCCAAGCAGACATGAACACTGAAGCTTTCTTT
CASSQADMNTEAFF
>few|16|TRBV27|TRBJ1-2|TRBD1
TGTGCCAGCAGTTTTCGCCAGGGGGCGAGTGGCTATGGCTACACCTTC
CASSFRQGASGYGYTF
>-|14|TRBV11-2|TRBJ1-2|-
TGTGCCAGCAGCTTAGACTGGACAGTTTATGGCTACACCTTC
CASSLDWTVYGYTF
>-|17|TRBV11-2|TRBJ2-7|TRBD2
TGTGCCAGCAGCCTTACGGATTCGGCTAGCGGTCCCTACGAGCAGTACTTC
CASSLTDSASGPYEQYF
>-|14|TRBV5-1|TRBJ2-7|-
TGCGCCAGCAGCTCGGACTTCAGGACCTACGAGCAGTACTTC
CASSSDFRTYEQYF
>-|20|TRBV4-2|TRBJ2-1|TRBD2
TGTGCCAGCAGCCAAGATAGGATTCGGCTAGCGGGATCCCCCTACAATGAGCAGTTCTTC
CASSQDRIRLAGSPYNEQFF
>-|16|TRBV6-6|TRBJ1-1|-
TGTGCCAGCAGACCTTCTACAGGGTGGGAGGGCTCTGAAGCTTTCTTT
CASRPSTGWEGSEAFF
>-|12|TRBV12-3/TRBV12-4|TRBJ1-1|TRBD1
TGTGCCAGCACCTCACAGGGGACTGAAGCTTTCTTT
CASTSQGTEAFF
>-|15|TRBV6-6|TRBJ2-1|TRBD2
TGTGCCAGCAGTTATAGAACTAGCGGTGACAATGAGCAGTTCTTC
CASSYRTSGDNEQFF
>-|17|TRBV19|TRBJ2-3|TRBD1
TGTGCCAGTAGTATCTTACAGGGGGTATCTAGCACAGATACGCAGTATTTT
CASSILQGVSSTDTQYF
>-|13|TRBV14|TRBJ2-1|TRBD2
TGTGCCAGCAGCCTGGGACTAGAGAATGAGCAGTTCTTC
CASSLGLENEQFF
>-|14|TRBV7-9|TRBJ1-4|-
TGTGCCAGCAGCTTAAACTCAGGAAATGAAAAACTGTTTTTT
CASSLNSGNEKLFF
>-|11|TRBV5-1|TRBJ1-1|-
TGCGCCAGCACCCTCGGGGTTGAAGCTTTCTTT
CASTLGVEAFF
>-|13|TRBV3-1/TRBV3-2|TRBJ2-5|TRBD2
TGTGCCAGCAGCCGACTAGCTCAAGAGACCCAGTACTTC
CASSRLAQETQYF
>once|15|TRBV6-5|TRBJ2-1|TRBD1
TGTGCCAGCAGACCAGGACAGGGGGGTTACAATGAGCAGTTCTTC
CASRPGQGGYNEQFF
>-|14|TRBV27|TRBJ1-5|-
TGTGCCAGCAGTTCCCAGGGTGGCAATCAGCCCCAGCATTTT
CASSSQGGNQPQHF
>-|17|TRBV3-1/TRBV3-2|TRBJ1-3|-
TGTGCCAGCAGCCATAGATTAACAGGGATCTCTGGAAACACCATATATTTT
CASSHRLTGISGNTIYF
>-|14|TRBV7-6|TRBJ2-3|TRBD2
TGTGCCAGTGGACTAGCGGAAATCACAGATACGCAGTATTTT
CASGLAEITDTQYF
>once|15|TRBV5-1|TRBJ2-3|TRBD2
TGCGCCAGCAGCTTTACTAGCGGGGGGACAGATACGCAGTATTTT
CASSFTSGGTDTQYF
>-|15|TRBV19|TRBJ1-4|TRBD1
TGTGCCAGTAGGGGCCATTGGACAGGTGGAGAAAAACTGTTTTTT
CASRGHWTGGEKLFF
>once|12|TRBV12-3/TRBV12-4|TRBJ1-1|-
TGTGCTGAGCGCCCGTTGAACACTGAAGCTTTCTTT
CAERPLNTEAFF
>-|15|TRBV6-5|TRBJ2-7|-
TGTGCCAGCAGACCGCCCATCCCGAGGGTTTACGAGCAGTACTTC
CASRPPIPRVYEQYF
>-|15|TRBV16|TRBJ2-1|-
TGTGCCAGCAGTGCGGGGGCAGGGCCATACAATGAGCAGTTCTTC
CASSAGAGPYNEQFF
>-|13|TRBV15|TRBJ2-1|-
TGTGCCACCACGTCTTACGGGGGCAATGAGCAGTTCTTC
CATTSYGGNEQFF
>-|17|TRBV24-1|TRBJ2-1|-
TGTGCCACCAGCACCTCCCCGGGGGAGAAGGCCTACAATGAGCAGTTCTTC
CATSTSPGEKAYNEQFF